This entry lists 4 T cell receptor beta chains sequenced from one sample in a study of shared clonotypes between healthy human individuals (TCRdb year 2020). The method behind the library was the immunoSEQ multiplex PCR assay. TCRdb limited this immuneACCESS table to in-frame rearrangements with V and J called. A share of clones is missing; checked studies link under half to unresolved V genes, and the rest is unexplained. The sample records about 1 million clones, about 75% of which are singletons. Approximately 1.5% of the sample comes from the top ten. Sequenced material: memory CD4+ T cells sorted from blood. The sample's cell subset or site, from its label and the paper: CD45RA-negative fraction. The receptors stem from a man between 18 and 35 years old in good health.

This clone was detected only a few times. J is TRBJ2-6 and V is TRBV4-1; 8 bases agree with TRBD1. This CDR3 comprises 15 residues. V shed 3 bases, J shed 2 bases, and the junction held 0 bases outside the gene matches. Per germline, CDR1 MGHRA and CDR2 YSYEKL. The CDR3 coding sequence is TGCGCCAGCAGCCAGACAGGGGCTGGGGCCAACGTCCTGACTTTC. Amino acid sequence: CASSQTGAGANVLTF.

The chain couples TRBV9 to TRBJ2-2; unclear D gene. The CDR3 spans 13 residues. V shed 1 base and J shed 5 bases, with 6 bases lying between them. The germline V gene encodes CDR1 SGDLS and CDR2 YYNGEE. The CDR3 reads CASSVWQTGELFF. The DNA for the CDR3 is TGTGCCAGCAGCGTATGGCAGACCGGGGAGCTGTTTTTT.

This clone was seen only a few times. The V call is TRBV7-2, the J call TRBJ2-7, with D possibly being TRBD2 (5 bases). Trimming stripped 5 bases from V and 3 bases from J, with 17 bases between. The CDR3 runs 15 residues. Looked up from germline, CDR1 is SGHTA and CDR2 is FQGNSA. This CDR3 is CASSQDLPGHYEQYF. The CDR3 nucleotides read TGTGCCAGCAGCCAGGACTTACCCGGGCACTACGAGCAGTACTTC.

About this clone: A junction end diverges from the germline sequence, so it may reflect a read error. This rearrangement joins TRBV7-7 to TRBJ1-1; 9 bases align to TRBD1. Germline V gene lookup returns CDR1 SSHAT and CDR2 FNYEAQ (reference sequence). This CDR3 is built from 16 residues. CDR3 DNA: TGTGCTAGCAGCCCTGAGACGACAGGGGGAAGGGTTGAAGCTTTCTTT. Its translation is CASSPETTGGRVEAFF.